What follows describes a single T cell receptor (beta chain). The antigen remains undetermined. The CDR3 covers 17 residues. Germline lookup yields CDR1 MNHEY and CDR2 SVGEGT. Trimming took 2 bases from V and 9 from J, leaving 23 bases between them. These data come from a study of CD8 T cells in ankylosing spondylitis. It was by quantitative 5'-RACE with molecular barcodes that TCR beta libraries were made. Each CDR3 protein gets one entry after TCRdb re-called the 5' RACE reads with MiXCR. Among around 890,000 distinct CDR3 sequences, approximately 12% were seen once, and the ten largest hold roughly 0.51%. General study findings and limits: Reportedly, disease-linked clones are significantly enriched in ankylosing spondylitis patients' matched synovial fluid. Some of the motif variants had earlier been found in reactive arthritis patients' fluid and blood. Apparently characteristic of ankylosing spondylitis blood was a TCR beta motif (fewer than 10 highly homologous variants).

What was sequenced was blood, either unsorted or a sorted T cell fraction (not recorded which). The source is a male donor with ankylosing spondylitis. The chain links TRBV6-2 or TRBV6-3 to TRBJ2-1, with a weak D call TRBD2 (6 bases). The CDR3 spells CASSYVPFSSSVSEQFF. In DNA form, the CDR3 reads TGTGCCAGCAGTTACGTACCGTTTTCCTCTAGCGTGAGTGAGCAGTTCTTC.